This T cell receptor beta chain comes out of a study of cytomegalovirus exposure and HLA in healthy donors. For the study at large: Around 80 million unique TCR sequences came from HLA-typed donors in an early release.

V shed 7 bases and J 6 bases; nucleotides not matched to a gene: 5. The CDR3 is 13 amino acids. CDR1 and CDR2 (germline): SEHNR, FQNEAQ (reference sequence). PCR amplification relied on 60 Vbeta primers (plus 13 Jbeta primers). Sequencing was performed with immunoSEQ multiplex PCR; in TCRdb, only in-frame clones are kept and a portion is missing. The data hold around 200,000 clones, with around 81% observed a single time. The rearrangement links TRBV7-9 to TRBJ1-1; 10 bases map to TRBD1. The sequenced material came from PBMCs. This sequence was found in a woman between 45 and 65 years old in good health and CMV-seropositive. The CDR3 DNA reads TGTGCCAGCACCCGAGGGACAGGGGCTGAAGCTTTCTTT. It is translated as CASTRGTGAEAFF.